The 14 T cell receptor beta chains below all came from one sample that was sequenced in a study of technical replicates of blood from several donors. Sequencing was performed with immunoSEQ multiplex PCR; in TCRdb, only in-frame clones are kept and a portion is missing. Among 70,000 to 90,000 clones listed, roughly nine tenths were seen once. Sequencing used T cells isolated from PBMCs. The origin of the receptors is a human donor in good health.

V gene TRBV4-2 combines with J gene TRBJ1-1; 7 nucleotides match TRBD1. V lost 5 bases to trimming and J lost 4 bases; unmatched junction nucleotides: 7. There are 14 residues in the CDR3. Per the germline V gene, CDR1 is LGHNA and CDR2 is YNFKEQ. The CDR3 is CASSAGKGATEAFF. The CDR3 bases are TGTGCCAGCAGCGCCGGGAAGGGGGCCACTGAAGCTTTCTTT.

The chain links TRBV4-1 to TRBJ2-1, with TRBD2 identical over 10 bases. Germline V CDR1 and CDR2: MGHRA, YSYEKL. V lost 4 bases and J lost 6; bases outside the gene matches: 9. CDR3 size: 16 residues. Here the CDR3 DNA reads TGCGCCAGCAGCCGACAAATTAGCGGGAGGCGCAATGAGCAGTTCTTC. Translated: CASSRQISGRRNEQFF.

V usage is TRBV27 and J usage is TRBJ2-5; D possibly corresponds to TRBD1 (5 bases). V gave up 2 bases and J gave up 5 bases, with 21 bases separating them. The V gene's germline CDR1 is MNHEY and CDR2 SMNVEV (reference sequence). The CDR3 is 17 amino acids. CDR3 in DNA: TGTGCCAGCAGTTTAGTTCCAGGGCCATCCCTTGGGGAGACCCAGTACTTC. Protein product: CASSLVPGPSLGETQYF.

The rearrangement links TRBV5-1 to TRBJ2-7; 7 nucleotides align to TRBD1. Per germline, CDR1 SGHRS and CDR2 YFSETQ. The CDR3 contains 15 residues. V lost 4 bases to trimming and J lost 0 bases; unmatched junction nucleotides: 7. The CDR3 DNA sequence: TGCGCCAGCAGCCGATACAGGGGTAGCTCCTACGAGCAGTACTTC. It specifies CASSRYRGSSYEQYF. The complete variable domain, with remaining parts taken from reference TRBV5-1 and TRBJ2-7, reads KAGVTQTPRYLIKTRGQQVTLSCSPISGHRSVSWYQQTPGQGLQFLFEYFSETQRNKGNFPGRFSGRQFSNSRSEMNVSTLELGDSALYLCASSRYRGSSYEQYFGPGTRLTVT.

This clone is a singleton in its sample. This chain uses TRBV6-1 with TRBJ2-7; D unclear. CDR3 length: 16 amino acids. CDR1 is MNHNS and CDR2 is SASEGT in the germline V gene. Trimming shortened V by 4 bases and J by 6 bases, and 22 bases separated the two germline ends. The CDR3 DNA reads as TGTGCCAGCAGTGGTACACATTCGAGCGCGTTGTCCGAGCAGTACTTC. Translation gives CASSGTHSSALSEQYF.

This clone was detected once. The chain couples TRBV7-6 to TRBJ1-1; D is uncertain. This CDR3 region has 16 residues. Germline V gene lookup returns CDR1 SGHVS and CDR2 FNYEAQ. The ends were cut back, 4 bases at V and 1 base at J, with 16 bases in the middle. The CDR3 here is CASSSKRMRENTEAFF. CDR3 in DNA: TGTGCCAGCAGCTCCAAACGAATGCGGGAGAACACTGAAGCTTTCTTT.

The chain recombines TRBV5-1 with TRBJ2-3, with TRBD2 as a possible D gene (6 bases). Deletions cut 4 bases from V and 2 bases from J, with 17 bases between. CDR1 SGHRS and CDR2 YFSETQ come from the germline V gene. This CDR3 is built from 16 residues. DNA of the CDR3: TGCGCCAGCAGCGTCGCTAGCGTTGGGAACACAGATACGCAGTATTTT. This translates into CASSVASVGNTDTQYF.

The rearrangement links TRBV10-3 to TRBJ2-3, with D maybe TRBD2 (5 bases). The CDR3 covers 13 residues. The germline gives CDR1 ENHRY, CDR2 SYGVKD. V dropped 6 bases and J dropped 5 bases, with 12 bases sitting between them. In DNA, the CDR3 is TGTGCCATCAGCCCGAACGGGGAAGATACGCAGTATTTT. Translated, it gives CAISPNGEDTQYF.

The CDR3 DNA follows: TGTGCCAGCTCACCAGTCGCCGGACAGTCTAACTATGGCTACACCTTC. Encoded protein: CASSPVAGQSNYGYTF. The rearrangement joins TRBV18 to TRBJ1-2; D possibly corresponds to TRBD1 (6 bases). This CDR3 is built from 16 residues. CDR1 and CDR2 from the germline V gene are KGHSH and LQKENI. V lost 2 bases to trimming and J lost 0 bases, with 13 bases between them.

The CDR3 nucleotides are TGCGCCAGCAGCTCCGGTTGGGGGGTGGAAACAGATACGCAGTATTTT. Encoded protein: CASSSGWGVETDTQYF. The chain uses TRBV5-1 and TRBJ2-3; tentative D call: TRBD2 (6 bases). Trimming pared 3 bases from V and 3 bases from J, leaving 17 bases between. The CDR3 is 16 amino acids. Per the germline V gene, CDR1 is SGHRS and CDR2 is YFSETQ.

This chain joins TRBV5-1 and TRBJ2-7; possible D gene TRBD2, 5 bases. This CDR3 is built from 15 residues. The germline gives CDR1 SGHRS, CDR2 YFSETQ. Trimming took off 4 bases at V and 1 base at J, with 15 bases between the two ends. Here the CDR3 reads CASSRLRGLSYEQYF. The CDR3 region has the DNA TGCGCCAGCAGCCGGTTACGAGGACTTTCCTACGAGCAGTACTTC.

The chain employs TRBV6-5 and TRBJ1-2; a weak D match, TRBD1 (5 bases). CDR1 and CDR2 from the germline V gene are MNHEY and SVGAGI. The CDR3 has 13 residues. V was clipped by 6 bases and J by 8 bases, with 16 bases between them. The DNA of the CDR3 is TGTGCCAGCAGGCCGCAGGGAGGGCGAGGCTACACCTTC. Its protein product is CASRPQGGRGYTF.

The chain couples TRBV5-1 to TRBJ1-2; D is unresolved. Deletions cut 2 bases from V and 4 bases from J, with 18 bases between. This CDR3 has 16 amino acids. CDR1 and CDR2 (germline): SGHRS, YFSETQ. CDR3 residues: CASSFDGALVTYGYTF. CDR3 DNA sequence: TGCGCCAGCAGCTTCGACGGCGCCCTAGTTACCTATGGCTACACCTTC.

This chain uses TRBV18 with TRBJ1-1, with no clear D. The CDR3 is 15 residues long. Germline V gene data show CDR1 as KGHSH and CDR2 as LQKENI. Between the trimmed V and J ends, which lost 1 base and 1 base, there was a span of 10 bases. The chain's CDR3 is CASSPLPLRNTEAFF. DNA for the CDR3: TGTGCCAGCTCACCACTCCCCCTCAGGAACACTGAAGCTTTCTTT.